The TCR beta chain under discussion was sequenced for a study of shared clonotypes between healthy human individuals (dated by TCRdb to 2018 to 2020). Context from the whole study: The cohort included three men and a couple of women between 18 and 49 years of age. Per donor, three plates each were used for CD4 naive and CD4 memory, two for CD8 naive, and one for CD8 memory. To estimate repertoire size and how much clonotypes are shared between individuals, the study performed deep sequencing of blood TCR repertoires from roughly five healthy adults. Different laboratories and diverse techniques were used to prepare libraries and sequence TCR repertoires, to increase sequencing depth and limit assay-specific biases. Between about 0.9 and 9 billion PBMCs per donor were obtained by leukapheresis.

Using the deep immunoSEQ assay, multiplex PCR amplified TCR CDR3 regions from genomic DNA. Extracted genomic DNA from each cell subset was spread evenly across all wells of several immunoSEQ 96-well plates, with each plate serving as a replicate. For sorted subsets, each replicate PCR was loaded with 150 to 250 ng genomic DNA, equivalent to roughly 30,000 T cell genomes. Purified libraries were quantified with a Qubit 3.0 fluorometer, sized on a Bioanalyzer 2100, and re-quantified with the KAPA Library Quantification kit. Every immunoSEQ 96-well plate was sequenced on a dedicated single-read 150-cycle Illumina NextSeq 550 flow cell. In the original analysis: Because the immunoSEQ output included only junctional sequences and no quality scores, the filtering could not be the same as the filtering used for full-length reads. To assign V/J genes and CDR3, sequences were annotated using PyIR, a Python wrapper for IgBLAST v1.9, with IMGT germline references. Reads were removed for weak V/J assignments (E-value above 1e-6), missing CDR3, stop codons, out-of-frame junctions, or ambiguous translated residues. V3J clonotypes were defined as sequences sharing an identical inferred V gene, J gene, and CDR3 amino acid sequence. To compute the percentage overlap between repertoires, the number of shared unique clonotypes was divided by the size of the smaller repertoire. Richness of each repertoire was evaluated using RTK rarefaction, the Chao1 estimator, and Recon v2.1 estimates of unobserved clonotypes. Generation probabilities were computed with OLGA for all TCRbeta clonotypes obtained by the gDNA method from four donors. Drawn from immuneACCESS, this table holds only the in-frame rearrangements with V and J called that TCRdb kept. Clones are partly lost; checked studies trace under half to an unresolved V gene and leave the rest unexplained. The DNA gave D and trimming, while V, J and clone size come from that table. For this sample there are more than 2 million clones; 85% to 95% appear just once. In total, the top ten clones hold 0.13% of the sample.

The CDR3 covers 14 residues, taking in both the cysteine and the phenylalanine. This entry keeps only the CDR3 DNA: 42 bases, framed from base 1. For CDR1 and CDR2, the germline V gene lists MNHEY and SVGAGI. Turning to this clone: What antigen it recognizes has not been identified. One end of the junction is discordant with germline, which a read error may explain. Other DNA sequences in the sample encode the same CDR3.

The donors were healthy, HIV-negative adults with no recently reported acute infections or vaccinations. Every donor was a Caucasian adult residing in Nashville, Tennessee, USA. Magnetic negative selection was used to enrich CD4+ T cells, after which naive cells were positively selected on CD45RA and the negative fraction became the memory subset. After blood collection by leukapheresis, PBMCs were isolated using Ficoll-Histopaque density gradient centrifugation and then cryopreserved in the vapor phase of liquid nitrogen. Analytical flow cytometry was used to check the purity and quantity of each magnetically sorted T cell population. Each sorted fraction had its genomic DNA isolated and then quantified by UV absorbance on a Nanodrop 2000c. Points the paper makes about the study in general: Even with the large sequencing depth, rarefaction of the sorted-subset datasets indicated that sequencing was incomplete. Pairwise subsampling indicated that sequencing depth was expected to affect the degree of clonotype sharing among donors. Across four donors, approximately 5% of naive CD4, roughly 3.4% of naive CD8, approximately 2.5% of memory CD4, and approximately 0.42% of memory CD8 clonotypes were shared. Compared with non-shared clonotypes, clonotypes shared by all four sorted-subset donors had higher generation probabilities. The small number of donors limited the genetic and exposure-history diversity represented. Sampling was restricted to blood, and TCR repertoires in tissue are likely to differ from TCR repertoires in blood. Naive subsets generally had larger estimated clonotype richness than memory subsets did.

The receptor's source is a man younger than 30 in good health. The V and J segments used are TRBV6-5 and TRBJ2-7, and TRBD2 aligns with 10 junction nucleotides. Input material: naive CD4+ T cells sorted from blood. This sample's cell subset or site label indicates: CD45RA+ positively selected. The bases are TGTGCCAGTAGTTATAGCGGGAGGACCTACGAGCAGTACTTC. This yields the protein CASSYSGRTYEQYF.